A selection of T cell receptor beta chains follows, all from one sample in a study of T cell responses to AZD1222 COVID-19 vaccine. Sequencing used immunoSEQ multiplex PCR; TCRdb keeps in-frame clones, though not all of them. Of roughly 150,000 clones in the sample, approximately 85% are singletons; the top ten hold around 8.6%. This specimen was peripheral blood, taken on day 0 of AZD1222 vaccination. The receptors were gathered from an adult in good health. The CDR3 runs from the conserved cysteine through the conserved F or W. A D gene is named only where the DNA matches it firmly. Some rows have no size entry. The others give once, few or many, or a class for an expanded clone.

d_call,v_call,j_call,clone_size,cdr3_aa,cdr3_nt
.,TRBV5-4,TRBJ2-1,.,CASSLGGLGVIEQFF,TGTGCCAGCAGCTTGGGAGGGCTGGGAGTTATTGAGCAGTTCTTC
.,TRBV18,TRBJ2-7,.,CASSPTGGGQSSYEQYF,TGTGCCAGCTCACCTACCGGGGGCGGCCAATCCTCCTACGAGCAGTACTTC
.,TRBV7-8,TRBJ2-4,few,CASSLVRDSGGNIQYF,TGTGCCAGCAGCTTAGTTAGGGACTCAGGGGGAAACATTCAGTACTTC
TRBD1,TRBV3-1/TRBV3-2,TRBJ2-7,.,CASSPRDSRFYEQYF,TGTGCCAGCAGCCCTCGGGACAGTCGGTTCTACGAGCAGTACTTC
.,TRBV6-5,TRBJ2-2,.,CATERGVTGELFF,TGTGCCACTGAACGGGGTGTCACCGGGGAGCTGTTTTTT
.,TRBV7-9,TRBJ1-4,.,CASRSGSGNEKLFF,TGTGCCAGCCGATCAGGGTCTGGTAATGAAAAACTGTTTTTT
TRBD1,TRBV28,TRBJ1-2,.,CASSFPQGGGYTF,TGTGCCAGCAGTTTCCCCCAGGGGGGCGGCTACACCTTC
.,TRBV28,TRBJ1-1,.,CASRQTNMNTEAFF,TGTGCCAGCAGACAGACTAATATGAACACTGAAGCTTTCTTT
TRBD2,TRBV5-4,TRBJ2-7,.,CASSLVGSGYEQYF,TGTGCCAGCAGCTTGGTGGGTAGCGGGTACGAGCAGTACTTC
.,TRBV7-8,TRBJ1-1,.,CASSFGGDTEAFF,TGTGCCAGCAGCTTCGGGGGGGACACTGAAGCTTTCTTT
.,TRBV9,TRBJ2-2,.,CASSGGDPNTGELFF,TGTGCCAGCAGCGGGGGTGACCCGAACACCGGGGAGCTGTTTTTT
.,TRBV6-5,TRBJ1-1,.,CASSYSLSGTEAFF,TGTGCCAGCAGTTACTCGTTGAGTGGCACTGAAGCTTTCTTT
.,TRBV3-1/TRBV3-2,TRBJ1-1,.,CASSQVTSEAFF,TGTGCCAGCAGCCAAGTAACCTCTGAAGCTTTCTTT
.,TRBV28,TRBJ2-4,.,CASSPAATWGIQYF,TGTGCCAGCAGTCCCGCGGCGACCTGGGGCATTCAGTACTTC
TRBD1,TRBV2,TRBJ1-2,few,CANKNSGTGSDTF,TGTGCCAACAAGAACTCCGGGACAGGGAGTGACACCTTC
.,TRBV12-3/TRBV12-4,TRBJ1-4,.,CASSFLSGEKLFF,TGTGCCAGCAGTTTTCTGTCAGGTGAAAAACTGTTTTTT
.,TRBV4-1,TRBJ2-3,.,CASSHASITSTDTQYF,TGCGCCAGCAGCCACGCGTCCATAACTAGCACAGATACGCAGTATTTT
TRBD1,TRBV10-1,TRBJ1-1,.,CASSEVGQGDTEAFF,TGCGCCAGCAGTGAAGTAGGACAGGGGGACACTGAAGCTTTCTTT
.,TRBV2,TRBJ1-1,.,CASSGQGIQTTEAFF,TGTGCCAGCAGTGGGCAAGGGATACAGACCACTGAAGCTTTCTTT
.,TRBV23-1,TRBJ1-4,once,CASSQSRVERNEKLFF,TGCGCCAGCAGTCAATCAAGGGTCGAGAGGAATGAAAAACTGTTTTTT
.,TRBV28,TRBJ1-2,.,CASSLGVGNYGYTF,TGTGCCAGCAGTTTAGGGGTAGGGAACTATGGCTACACCTTC
TRBD2,TRBV19,TRBJ2-3,.,CASSIGLASTDTQYF,TGTGCCAGTAGTATCGGACTAGCCAGCACAGATACGCAGTATTTT
TRBD1,TRBV6-5,TRBJ1-1,.,CASSSRQGRGNTEAFF,TGTGCCAGCAGTTCACGACAGGGCAGGGGGAACACTGAAGCTTTCTTT
TRBD2,TRBV13,TRBJ2-3,.,CASSPLAGASTDTQYF,TGTGCCAGCAGCCCACTAGCGGGGGCCTCCACAGATACGCAGTATTTT
.,TRBV13,TRBJ1-5,.,CASSESRDGSNQPQHF,TGTGCCAGCAGCGAGTCGAGGGACGGCTCCAATCAGCCCCAGCATTTT
.,TRBV5-4,TRBJ2-3,few,CASSFWGSGGTDTQYF,TGTGCCAGCAGCTTTTGGGGTAGCGGTGGCACAGATACGCAGTATTTT
.,TRBV4-1,TRBJ1-1,.,CASSQDRLLQNTEAFF,TGCGCCAGCAGCCAAGATCGCCTTTTACAGAACACTGAAGCTTTCTTT
.,TRBV3-1/TRBV3-2,TRBJ1-2,.,CASSQEFQGNDGYTF,TGTGCCAGCAGCCAAGAATTCCAGGGGAATGATGGCTACACCTTC
.,TRBV30,TRBJ1-2,.,CAWSAGSNYGYTF,TGTGCCTGGAGCGCAGGGTCTAACTATGGCTACACCTTC
.,TRBV12-3/TRBV12-4,TRBJ1-1,.,CASKILGRTEAFF,TGTGCCAGCAAAATACTAGGAAGAACCGAAGCTTTCTTT
.,TRBV19,TRBJ1-6,.,CASSIGNSPLHF,TGTGCCAGTAGTATTGGGAATTCACCCCTCCACTTT
TRBD2,TRBV29-1,TRBJ2-5,once,CSVYSGGAGQETQYF,TGCAGCGTGTATAGCGGGGGGGCGGGTCAAGAGACCCAGTACTTC
.,TRBV30,TRBJ1-1,.,CAWSEHPDTEAFF,TGTGCCTGGAGTGAGCATCCGGACACTGAAGCTTTCTTT
.,TRBV6-5,TRBJ1-2,.,CASSLALVGGYTF,TGTGCCAGCAGTTTAGCGTTGGTTGGAGGCTACACCTTC
TRBD2,TRBV15,TRBJ2-7,.,CATSRALLAGAHTGFYEQYF,TGTGCCACCAGCAGGGCCTTACTAGCGGGAGCGCATACGGGTTTCTACGAGCAGTACTTC
.,TRBV18,TRBJ1-1,.,CASSPPQGRWTEAFF,TGTGCCAGCTCACCACCCCAGGGGCGGTGGACTGAAGCTTTCTTT
.,TRBV7-2,TRBJ2-1,.,CASSLGLVDEQFF,TGTGCCAGCAGCTTAGGACTAGTCGATGAGCAGTTCTTC
TRBD2,TRBV5-1,TRBJ2-1,.,CASSFPREAPHNEQFF,TGCGCCAGCAGCTTCCCGCGGGAGGCCCCTCACAATGAGCAGTTCTTC
.,TRBV15,TRBJ1-5,.,CATSRDWVNSNQPQHF,TGTGCCACCAGCAGAGATTGGGTTAATAGCAATCAGCCCCAGCATTTT
TRBD2,TRBV24-1,TRBJ2-5,.,CATGLSGGGQETQYF,TGTGCCACGGGGCTGTCCGGGGGGGGACAAGAGACCCAGTACTTC